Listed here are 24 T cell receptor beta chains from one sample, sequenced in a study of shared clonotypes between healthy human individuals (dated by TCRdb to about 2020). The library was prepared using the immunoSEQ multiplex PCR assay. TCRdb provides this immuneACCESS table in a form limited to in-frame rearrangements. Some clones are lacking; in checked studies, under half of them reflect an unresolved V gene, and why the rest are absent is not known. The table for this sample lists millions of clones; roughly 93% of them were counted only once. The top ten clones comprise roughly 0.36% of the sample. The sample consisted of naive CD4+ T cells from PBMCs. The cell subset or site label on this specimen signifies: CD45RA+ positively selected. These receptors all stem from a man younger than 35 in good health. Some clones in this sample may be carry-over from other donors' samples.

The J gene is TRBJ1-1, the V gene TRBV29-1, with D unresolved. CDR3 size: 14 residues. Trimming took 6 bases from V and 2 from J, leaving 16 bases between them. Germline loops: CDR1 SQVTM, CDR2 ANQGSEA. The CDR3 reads CSVARLDSNTEAFF. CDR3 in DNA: TGCAGCGTCGCCCGCCTAGACTCCAACACTGAAGCTTTCTTT.

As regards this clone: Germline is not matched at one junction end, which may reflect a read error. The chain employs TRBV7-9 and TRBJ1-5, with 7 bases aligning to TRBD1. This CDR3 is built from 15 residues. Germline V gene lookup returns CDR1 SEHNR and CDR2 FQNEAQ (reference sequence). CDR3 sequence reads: CASSLGQGSDQPQHF. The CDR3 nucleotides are TGTGCCAGCAGCTTAGGACAGGGTAGCGATCAGCCCCAGCATTTT.

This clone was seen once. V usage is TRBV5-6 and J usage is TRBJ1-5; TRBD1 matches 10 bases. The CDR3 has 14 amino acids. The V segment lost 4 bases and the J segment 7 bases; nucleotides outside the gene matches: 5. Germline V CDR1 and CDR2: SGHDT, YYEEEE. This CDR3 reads CASSIGQGGQPQHF. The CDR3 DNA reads TGTGCCAGCAGCATCGGACAGGGGGGACAGCCCCAGCATTTT.

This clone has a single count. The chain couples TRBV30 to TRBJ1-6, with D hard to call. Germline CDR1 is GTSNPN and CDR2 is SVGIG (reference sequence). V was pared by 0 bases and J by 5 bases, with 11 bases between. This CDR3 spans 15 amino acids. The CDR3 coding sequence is TGTGCCTGGAGTGTATCGGGGTTCCATAATTCACCCCTCCACTTT. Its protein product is CAWSVSGFHNSPLHF.

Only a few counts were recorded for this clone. CDR3 protein: CASRRDTEAFF. The CDR3 coding sequence is TGCGCCAGCAGACGGGACACTGAAGCTTTCTTT. V gene TRBV5-1 combines with J gene TRBJ1-1; the D is unclear. V was trimmed by 5 bases and J by 3 bases, leaving 5 bases between them. CDR1 is SGHRS and CDR2 is YFSETQ in the germline V gene. This CDR3 comprises 11 residues.

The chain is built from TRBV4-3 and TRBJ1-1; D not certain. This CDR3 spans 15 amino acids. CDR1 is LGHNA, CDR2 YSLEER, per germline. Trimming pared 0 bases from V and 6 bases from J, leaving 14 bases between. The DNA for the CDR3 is TGCGCCAGCAGCCAAGATACCACCGAAGGAGCTGAAGCTTTCTTT. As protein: CASSQDTTEGAEAFF.

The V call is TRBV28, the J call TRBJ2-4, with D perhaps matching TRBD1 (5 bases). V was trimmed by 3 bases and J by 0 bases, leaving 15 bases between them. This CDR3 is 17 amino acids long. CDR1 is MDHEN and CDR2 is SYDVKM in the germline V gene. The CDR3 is CASSFIGAEVAKNIQYF. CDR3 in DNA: TGTGCCAGCAGTTTCATAGGGGCGGAAGTAGCCAAAAACATTCAGTACTTC.

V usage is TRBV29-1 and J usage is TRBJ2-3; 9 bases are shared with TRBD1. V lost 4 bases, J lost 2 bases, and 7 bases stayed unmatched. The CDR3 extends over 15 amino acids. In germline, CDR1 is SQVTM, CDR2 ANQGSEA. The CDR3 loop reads CSVAPGTGTTDTQYF. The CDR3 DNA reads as TGCAGCGTTGCCCCCGGGACAGGGACCACAGATACGCAGTATTTT.

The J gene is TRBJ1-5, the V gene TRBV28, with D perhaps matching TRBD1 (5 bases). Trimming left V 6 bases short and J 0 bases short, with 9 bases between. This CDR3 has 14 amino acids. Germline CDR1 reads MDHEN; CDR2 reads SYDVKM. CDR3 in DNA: TGTGCCAGCAGGATCGGGGGTAGCAATCAGCCCCAGCATTTT. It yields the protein CASRIGGSNQPQHF.

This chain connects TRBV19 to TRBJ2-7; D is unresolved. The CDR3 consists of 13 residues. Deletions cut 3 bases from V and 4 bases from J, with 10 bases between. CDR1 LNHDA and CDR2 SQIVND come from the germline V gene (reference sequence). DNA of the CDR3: TGTGCCAGTAGTATGGGCGGCGAATACGAGCAGTACTTC. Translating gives CASSMGGEYEQYF.

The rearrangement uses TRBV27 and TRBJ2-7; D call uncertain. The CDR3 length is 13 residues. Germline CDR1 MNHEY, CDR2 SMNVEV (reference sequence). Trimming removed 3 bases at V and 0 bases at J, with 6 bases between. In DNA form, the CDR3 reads TGTGCCAGCAGTTTGGGCCCCTCCTACGAGCAGTACTTC. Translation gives CASSLGPSYEQYF.

CDR3 in DNA: TGTGCCAGTAGCTACAGAACCGCTAACTATGGCTACACCTTC. It is translated as CASSYRTANYGYTF. V usage is TRBV19 and J usage is TRBJ1-2; the D is unclear. The CDR3 is 14 amino acids. V was trimmed by 6 bases and J by 0 bases, leaving 11 bases between them. Per the germline V gene, CDR1 is LNHDA and CDR2 is SQIVND (reference sequence).

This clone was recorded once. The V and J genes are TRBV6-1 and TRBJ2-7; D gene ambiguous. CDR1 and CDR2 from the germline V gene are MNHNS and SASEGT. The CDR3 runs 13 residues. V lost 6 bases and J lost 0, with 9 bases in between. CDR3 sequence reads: CASSHDNSYEQYF. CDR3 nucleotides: TGTGCCAGCAGCCACGACAACTCCTACGAGCAGTACTTC.

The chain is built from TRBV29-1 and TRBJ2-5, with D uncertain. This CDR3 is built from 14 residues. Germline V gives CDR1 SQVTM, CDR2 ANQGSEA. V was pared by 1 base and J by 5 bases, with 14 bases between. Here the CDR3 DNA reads TGCAGCGTTGAAGGAGGCCACCCAGCTGAGACCCAGTACTTC. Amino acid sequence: CSVEGGHPAETQYF.

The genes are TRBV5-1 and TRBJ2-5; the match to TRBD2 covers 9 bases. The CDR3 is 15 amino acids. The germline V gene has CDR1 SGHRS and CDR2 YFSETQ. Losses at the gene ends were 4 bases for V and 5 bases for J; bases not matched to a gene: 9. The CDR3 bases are TGCGCCAGCAGCCAAGTAGCGGGAGCGGGGGAGACCCAGTACTTC. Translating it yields CASSQVAGAGETQYF.

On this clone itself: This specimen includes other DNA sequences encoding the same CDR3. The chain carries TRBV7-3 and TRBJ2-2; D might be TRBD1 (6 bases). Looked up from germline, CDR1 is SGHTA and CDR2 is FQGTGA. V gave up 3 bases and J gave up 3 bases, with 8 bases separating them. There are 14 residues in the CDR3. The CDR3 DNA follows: TGTGCCAGCAGCTTTGACAGGCACACCGGGGAGCTGTTTTTT. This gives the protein CASSFDRHTGELFF.

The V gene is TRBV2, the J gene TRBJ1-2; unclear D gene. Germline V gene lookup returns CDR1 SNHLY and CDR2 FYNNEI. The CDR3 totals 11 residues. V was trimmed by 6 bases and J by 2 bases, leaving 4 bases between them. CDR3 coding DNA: TGTGCCAGCAGGCCAAACTATGGCTACACCTTC. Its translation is CASRPNYGYTF.

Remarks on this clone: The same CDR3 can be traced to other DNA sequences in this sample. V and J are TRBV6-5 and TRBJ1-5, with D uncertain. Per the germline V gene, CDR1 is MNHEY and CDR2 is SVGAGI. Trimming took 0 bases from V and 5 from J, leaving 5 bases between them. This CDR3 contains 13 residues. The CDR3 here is CASSYSPDQPQHF. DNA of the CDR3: TGTGCCAGCAGTTACTCGCCAGATCAGCCCCAGCATTTT.

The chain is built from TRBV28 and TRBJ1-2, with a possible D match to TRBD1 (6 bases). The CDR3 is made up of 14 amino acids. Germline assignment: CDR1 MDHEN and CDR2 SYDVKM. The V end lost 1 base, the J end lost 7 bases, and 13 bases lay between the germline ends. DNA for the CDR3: TGTGCCAGCAGTTTATCGCAGGGGCGGGGTGGCTACACCTTC. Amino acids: CASSLSQGRGGYTF.

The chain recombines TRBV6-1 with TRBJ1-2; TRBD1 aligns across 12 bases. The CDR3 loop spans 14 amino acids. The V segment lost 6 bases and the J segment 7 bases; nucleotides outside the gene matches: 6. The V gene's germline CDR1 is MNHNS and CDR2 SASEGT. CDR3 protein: CASSAGQGARGYTF. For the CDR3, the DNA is TGTGCCAGCAGCGCGGGACAGGGGGCGCGTGGCTACACCTTC.

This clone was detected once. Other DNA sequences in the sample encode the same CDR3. The CDR3 here is CASSFQGSTDTQYF. The CDR3 DNA sequence: TGTGCCAGCAGCTTTCAGGGCTCCACAGATACGCAGTATTTT. The chain employs TRBV5-4 and TRBJ2-3; possible D gene TRBD1, 5 bases. Germline assignment: CDR1 SGHNT and CDR2 YYREEE (reference sequence). The CDR3 totals 14 residues. V was clipped by 2 bases and J by 2 bases, with 9 bases between them.

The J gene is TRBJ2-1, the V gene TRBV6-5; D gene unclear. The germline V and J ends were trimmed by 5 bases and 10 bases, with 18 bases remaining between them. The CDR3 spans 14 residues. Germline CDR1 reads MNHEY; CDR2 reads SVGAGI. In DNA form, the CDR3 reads TGTGCCAGCAGTCCGAATACACTACAAAGAGAGCAGTTCTTC. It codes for CASSPNTLQREQFF.

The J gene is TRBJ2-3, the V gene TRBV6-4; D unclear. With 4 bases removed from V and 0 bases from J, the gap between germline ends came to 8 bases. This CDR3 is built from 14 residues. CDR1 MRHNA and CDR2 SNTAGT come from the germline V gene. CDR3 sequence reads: CASSVEKSTDTQYF. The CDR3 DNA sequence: TGTGCCAGCAGTGTGGAGAAAAGCACAGATACGCAGTATTTT.

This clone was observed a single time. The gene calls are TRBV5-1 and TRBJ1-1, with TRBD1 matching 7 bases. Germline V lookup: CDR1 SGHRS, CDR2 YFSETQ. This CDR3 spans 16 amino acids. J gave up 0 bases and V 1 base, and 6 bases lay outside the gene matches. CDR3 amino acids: CASSLTNRGLNTEAFF. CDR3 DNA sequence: TGCGCCAGCAGCTTGACCAACAGGGGATTGAACACTGAAGCTTTCTTT. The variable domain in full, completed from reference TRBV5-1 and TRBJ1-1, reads KAGVTQTPRYLIKTRGQQVTLSCSPISGHRSVSWYQQTPGQGLQFLFEYFSETQRNKGNFPGRFSGRQFSNSRSEMNVSTLELGDSALYLCASSLTNRGLNTEAFFGQGTRLTVV.